This is a list of T cell receptor beta chains from one sample in a study of T cell repertoires in ileal Crohn's disease. The data were produced by immunoSEQ multiplex PCR, yet TCRdb's version contains in-frame clones alone and is incomplete. The sample includes about 15,000 clones, more than 75% of them seen just once. Sequencing was performed on ileal tissue. The origin of the receptors is an adult with Crohn's disease. Each CDR3 is given with its conserved first and last residue. The order of the fields is clone size, J gene, D gene, V gene, CDR3 protein, CDR3 DNA. The D gene is left open where the match is weak. Clone size is not always given. Where it is, it says once, few, many or a class for expanded clones.

.	TRBJ2-1	TRBD2	TRBV18	CASSPPVGGGSYNEQFF	TGTGCCAGCTCACCACCCGTTGGGGGGGGCTCCTACAATGAGCAGTTCTTC
.	TRBJ2-5	.	TRBV28	CASSLGWGGGSAETQYF	TGTGCCAGCAGTTTGGGTTGGGGAGGAGGGAGTGCAGAGACCCAGTACTTC
.	TRBJ2-2	.	TRBV2	CASRPGDTGELFF	TGTGCCAGCAGGCCAGGGGACACCGGGGAGCTGTTTTTT
few	TRBJ2-2	.	TRBV4-1	CASSVGTGELFF	TGCGCCAGCAGCGTGGGTACCGGGGAGCTGTTTTTT
once	TRBJ1-5	.	TRBV29-1	CSARDPGEPQHF	TGCAGCGCCCGGGACCCAGGGGAGCCCCAGCATTTT
.	TRBJ1-5	.	TRBV19	CASSPEGRGNQPQHF	TGTGCCAGTAGTCCTGAGGGACGGGGCAATCAGCCCCAGCATTTT
.	TRBJ1-1	.	TRBV7-2	CASSVNGGYTEAFF	TGTGCCAGCAGCGTGAACGGGGGCTACACTGAAGCTTTCTTT
few	TRBJ2-1	.	TRBV7-9	CASSPRPGFDSPHNEQFF	TGTGCCAGCAGCCCCCGTCCGGGGTTCGACTCACCACACAATGAGCAGTTCTTC
.	TRBJ2-2	TRBD2	TRBV7-8	CASSAGFSGRAIGELFF	TGTGCCAGCAGCGCCGGATTTAGCGGGAGGGCCATCGGGGAGCTGTTTTTT
.	TRBJ2-2	.	TRBV19	CASTLAMNTGELFF	TGTGCCAGTACGCTAGCGATGAACACCGGGGAGCTGTTTTTT
.	TRBJ2-1	TRBD2	TRBV10-3	CAITAGVGSYNEQFF	TGTGCCATCACGGCGGGGGTGGGCTCCTACAATGAGCAGTTCTTC
.	TRBJ1-2	.	TRBV19	CASSENYGYTF	TGTGCCAGTTCGGAGAACTATGGCTACACCTTC
.	TRBJ1-1	.	TRBV5-5	CASSLLGDMNTEAFF	TGTGCCAGCAGCTTGTTAGGGGATATGAACACTGAAGCTTTCTTT
few	TRBJ2-3	.	TRBV10-3	CAISAGAGIGTDTQYF	TGTGCCATCAGTGCTGGGGCGGGGATTGGCACAGATACGCAGTATTTT
once	TRBJ2-7	.	TRBV7-2	CASSLVAATGEQYF	TGTGCCAGCAGCTTAGTGGCAGCCACCGGAGAGCAGTACTTC
.	TRBJ2-2	.	TRBV9	CASSVGTEGTGELFF	TGTGCCAGCAGCGTAGGGACAGAGGGCACCGGGGAGCTGTTTTTT
few	TRBJ2-1	TRBD2	TRBV5-1	CASSFGGGLGSEQFF	TGCGCCAGCAGCTTTGGGGGAGGGCTCGGCTCGGAGCAGTTCTTC
few	TRBJ1-1	.	TRBV7-6	CASSLSGGPNTEAFF	TGTGCCAGCAGCCTCTCGGGAGGCCCGAACACTGAAGCTTTCTTT
.	TRBJ2-7	.	TRBV11-2	CASSLGWSSYEQYF	TGTGCCAGCAGCTTAGGATGGAGCTCCTACGAGCAGTACTTC